The clone carrying this T cell receptor beta chain showed up just a few times. Indicated treatment: some 20 received Ad26.COV2.S at low or high dose, single or two shots; roughly five received placebo; per-sample allocation not given. Sampling happened 63 days after the first vaccine or placebo injection. The CDR3 length is 14 residues. V lost 5 bases and J lost 4, with 11 bases in between. CDR1 is SEHNR, CDR2 FQNEAQ, per germline (reference sequence). The source of the sample is a study of Ad26.COV2.S vaccination and SARS-CoV-2 variants. Profiling relied on immunoSEQ multiplex PCR, and the TCRdb table lists in-frame clones only, not all of them. The sample carries 410,000 or so clones, around 93% recorded once.

The V gene is TRBV7-9, the J gene TRBJ1-4; D remains unclear. The sample was peripheral blood, taken in a trial of Ad26.COV2.S vaccine versus placebo. The TCR was taken from a person aged 18-65 years who received the Ad26.COV2.S COVID-19 vaccine or a placebo. Here the CDR3 DNA reads TGTGCCAGCAGCCCAGGACGGTTTAATGAAAAACTGTTTTTT. It translates to CASSPGRFNEKLFF. The variable domain in full, with the rest retrieved from reference TRBV7-9 and TRBJ1-4, is DTGVSQNPRHKITKRGQNVTFRCDPISEHNRLYWYRQTLGQGPEFLTYFQNEAQLEKSRLLSDRFSAERPKGSFSTLEIQRTEQGDSAMYLCASSPGRFNEKLFFGSGTQLSVL.